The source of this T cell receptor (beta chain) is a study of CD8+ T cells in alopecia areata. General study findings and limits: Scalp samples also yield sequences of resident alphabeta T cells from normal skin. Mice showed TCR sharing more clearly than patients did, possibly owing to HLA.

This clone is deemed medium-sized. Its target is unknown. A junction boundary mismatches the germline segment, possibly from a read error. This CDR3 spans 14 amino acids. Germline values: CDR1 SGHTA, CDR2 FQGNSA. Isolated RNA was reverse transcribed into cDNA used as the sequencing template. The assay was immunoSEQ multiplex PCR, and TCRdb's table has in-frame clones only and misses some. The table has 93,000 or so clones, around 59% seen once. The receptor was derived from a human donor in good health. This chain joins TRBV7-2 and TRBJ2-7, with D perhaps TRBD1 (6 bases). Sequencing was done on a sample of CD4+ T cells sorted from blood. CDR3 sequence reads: CASSWLTGNGPRDF. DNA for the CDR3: TGTGCCAGCAGCTGGCTGACAGGTAACGGGCCGAGAGACTTC.